This passage covers 17 T cell receptor beta chains from one sample sequenced in a study of OX40 agonist ivuxolimab in advanced cancers. Measured with immunoSEQ multiplex PCR; TCRdb has only the in-frame clones, and not every one. The data show 100,000 to 110,000 clones, with about 89% seen just once and about 0.15% held by the top ten. Source: CD4+ or CD8+ T cells sorted from blood, taken in a trial of the OX40 agonist ivuxolimab. Source of these receptors: an adult with an advanced solid tumor such as melanoma, head and neck, liver or kidney cancer.

The chain combines TRBV2 with TRBJ2-7, with 14 bases lining up with TRBD2. V shed 6 bases, J shed 2 bases, and the junction held 12 bases outside the gene matches. The length of the CDR3 is 18 residues. The germline gives CDR1 SNHLY, CDR2 FYNNEI. The CDR3 is CASRVDRRLAGGTYEQYF. CDR3 DNA: TGTGCCAGCAGAGTAGACAGGAGACTAGCGGGAGGGACCTACGAGCAGTACTTC. Using reference TRBV2 and TRBJ2-7 for the parts outside the CDR3, the full variable domain is EPEVTQTPSHQVTQMGQEVILRCVPISNHLYFYWYRQILGQKVEFLVSFYNNEISEKSEIFDDQFSVERPDGSNFTLKIRSTKLEDSAMYFCASRVDRRLAGGTYEQYFGPGTRLTVT.

This sequence joins TRBV10-3 and TRBJ1-1; weak D call: TRBD1 (6 bases). Germline V gives CDR1 ENHRY, CDR2 SYGVKD. Trimming left V 9 bases short and J 8 bases short, with 25 bases between. This CDR3 region has 15 residues. CDR3 region: CAIQSGAGSGGEAFF. CDR3 nucleotides: TGTGCCATACAATCGGGGGCAGGGAGCGGAGGAGAAGCTTTCTTT.

The table lists this clone with a few counts. V and J are TRBV5-1 and TRBJ2-7; 7 bases fit TRBD1. The CDR3 covers 15 residues. V trimming: 4 bases; J trimming: 3 bases; junction bases outside the gene matches: 10. The germline V gene encodes CDR1 SGHRS and CDR2 YFSETQ. The chain's CDR3 is CASSPDTGALYEQYF. The CDR3 nucleotides read TGCGCCAGCAGCCCCGATACAGGGGCCCTCTACGAGCAGTACTTC.

The chain is built from TRBV7-8 and TRBJ1-5; TRBD1 is a possible D gene (5 bases). CDR3 size: 17 residues. The V gene lost 1 base and the J gene lost 9 bases, with 22 bases spanning the gap. The germline V gene has CDR1 SGHVS and CDR2 FQNEAQ. The CDR3 DNA is TGTGCCAGCAGCTTAGAAGGTCGGGGGTTTTTGGTACCGCCCCAGCATTTT. Amino acid sequence: CASSLEGRGFLVPPQHF. The full variable domain, rest sourced from reference TRBV7-8 and TRBJ1-5, is GAGVSQSPRYKVAKRGQDVALRCDPISGHVSLFWYQQALGQGPEFLTYFQNEAQLDKSGLPSDRFFAERPEGSVSTLKIQRTQQEDSAVYLCASSLEGRGFLVPPQHFGDGTRLSIL.

The rearrangement links TRBV4-2 to TRBJ2-1, with TRBD1 matching 7 bases. CDR1 and CDR2 (germline): LGHNA, YNFKEQ. The CDR3 is 18 amino acids. V lost 0 bases, J lost 5 bases, and 13 bases stayed unmatched. The CDR3 reads CASSQEGSTGVRDNEQFF. The CDR3 DNA is TGTGCCAGCAGCCAAGAAGGGTCAACAGGGGTGAGGGACAATGAGCAGTTCTTC.

This clone was found once. The chain links TRBV28 to TRBJ2-3, with 9 bases aligning to TRBD1. Germline-derived CDR1 and CDR2 are MDHEN and SYDVKM. This CDR3 contains 17 residues. Unmatched junction bases numbered 17, after V lost 5 bases and J lost 8 bases. The CDR3 loop is CASSPQGVGTGIGTQYF. The CDR3 nucleotides are TGTGCCAGCAGTCCACAGGGGGTCGGGACAGGGATAGGTACGCAGTATTTT.

This rearrangement joins TRBV10-3 to TRBJ2-3; TRBD2 is a possible D gene (6 bases). This CDR3 contains 13 residues. Deletions cut 10 bases from V and 3 bases from J, with 14 bases between. Germline V lookup: CDR1 ENHRY, CDR2 SYGVKD. CDR3 DNA sequence: TGTGCCACCCTCGGGAGATTGACAGATACGCAGTATTTT. Translation gives CATLGRLTDTQYF.

The chain combines TRBV7-3 with TRBJ2-1; 8 nucleotides line up with TRBD2. Germline CDR1 and CDR2: SGHTA and FQGTGA. Unmatched junction bases numbered 5, after V lost 3 bases and J lost 7 bases. This CDR3 has 14 amino acids. The CDR3 protein is CASSLAGGVNEQFF. In DNA form, the CDR3 reads TGTGCCAGCAGCTTGGCGGGAGGCGTTAATGAGCAGTTCTTC.

The chain couples TRBV2 to TRBJ1-4; no clear D gene. This CDR3 region has 13 residues. Germline lookup yields CDR1 SNHLY and CDR2 FYNNEI. V lost 7 bases, J lost 10 bases, and 16 bases lay in between. The CDR3 here is CASIRLKVGKLFF. DNA for the CDR3: TGTGCCAGCATCCGTTTGAAGGTTGGAAAACTGTTTTTT.

V is TRBV6-1 and J is TRBJ2-7, with TRBD1 as a possible D gene (6 bases). From germline, CDR1 is MNHNS and CDR2 SASEGT. CDR3 length: 14 amino acids. The V gene lost 7 bases and the J gene lost 0 bases, with 13 bases spanning the gap. CDR3 sequence: CASIRQEFSYEQYF. CDR3 coding DNA: TGTGCCAGCATCCGACAGGAATTCTCCTACGAGCAGTACTTC.

The chain employs TRBV7-7 and TRBJ2-7; D perhaps matches TRBD1 (6 bases). Germline CDR1 SSHAT, CDR2 FNYEAQ (reference sequence). CDR3 length: 13 amino acids. V lost 2 bases, J lost 4 bases, and 9 bases lay in between. CDR3 nucleotide sequence: TGTGCCAGCAGCTTACTACAGGGTTACGAGCAGTACTTC. Its translation: CASSLLQGYEQYF. Based on the CDR3 plus reference TRBV7-7 and TRBJ2-7, the full variable domain is GAGVSQSPRYKVTKRGQDVTLRCDPISSHATLYWYQQALGQGPEFLTYFNYEAQPDKSGLPSDRFSAERPEGSISTLTIQRTEQRDSAMYRCASSLLQGYEQYFGPGTRLTVT.

The genes are TRBV15 and TRBJ1-1; 7 bases agree with TRBD1. The trim removed 4 bases at V and 4 bases at J, leaving 6 bases unmatched. CDR3 size: 14 residues. Germline loops: CDR1 LNHNV, CDR2 YYDKDF (reference sequence). In DNA, the CDR3 is TGTGCCACCAGCAAAGAACAGGGGAGCACTGAAGCTTTCTTT. It is translated as CATSKEQGSTEAFF. Full variable domain (outside the CDR3, taken from reference TRBV15 and TRBJ1-1): DAMVIQNPRYQVTQFGKPVTLSCSQTLNHNVMYWYQQKSSQAPKLLFHYYDKDFNNEADTPDNFQSRRPNTSFCFLDIRSPGLGDTAMYLCATSKEQGSTEAFFGQGTRLTVV.

The V and J genes are TRBV5-1 and TRBJ2-3, with D hard to call. V dropped 3 bases and J dropped 0 bases, with 8 bases sitting between them. The germline V gene has CDR1 SGHRS and CDR2 YFSETQ. CDR3 size: 14 residues. CDR3 sequence (DNA): TGCGCCAGCAGCTCGCAGACCAGCACAGATACGCAGTATTTT. Translating gives CASSSQTSTDTQYF. Based on the CDR3 plus reference TRBV5-1 and TRBJ2-3, the full variable domain is KAGVTQTPRYLIKTRGQQVTLSCSPISGHRSVSWYQQTPGQGLQFLFEYFSETQRNKGNFPGRFSGRQFSNSRSEMNVSTLELGDSALYLCASSSQTSTDTQYFGPGTRLTVL.

This chain connects TRBV5-1 to TRBJ2-1; 8 positions agree with TRBD2. The CDR3 spans 15 residues. Germline V gene lookup returns CDR1 SGHRS and CDR2 YFSETQ. J lost 2 bases, V lost 7 bases, and 8 bases had no gene match. DNA of the CDR3: TGCGCCAGCTCCATCGGGAGGGTTCCCTACAATGAGCAGTTCTTC. Translation gives CASSIGRVPYNEQFF.

This rearrangement joins TRBV7-9 to TRBJ2-2; no clear D. Per germline, CDR1 SEHNR and CDR2 FQNEAQ (reference sequence). CDR3 size: 13 residues. V dropped 1 base and J dropped 6 bases, with 6 bases sitting between them. The DNA for the CDR3 is TGTGCCAGCAGCTTAGAAGGGTCCGGGGAGCTGTTTTTT. Its protein product is CASSLEGSGELFF.

This clone came up a few times. The genes are TRBV2 and TRBJ2-5; tentative D call: TRBD1 (6 bases). From germline, CDR1 is SNHLY and CDR2 FYNNEI. The CDR3 contains 14 residues. Trimming left V 8 bases short and J 1 base short, with 14 bases between. DNA for the CDR3: TGTGCCAGCCCGGGCAGGGGATCCCAAGAGACCCAGTACTTC. Its translation is CASPGRGSQETQYF.

The chain uses TRBV2 and TRBJ2-7, with D possibly TRBD1 on 5 matching bases. V shed 2 bases and J shed 1 base, with 6 bases lying between them. This CDR3 spans 13 amino acids. In germline, CDR1 is SNHLY, CDR2 FYNNEI. DNA for the CDR3: TGTGCCAGCAGTGAACAGGGATCCTACGAGCAGTACTTC. Translation gives CASSEQGSYEQYF.